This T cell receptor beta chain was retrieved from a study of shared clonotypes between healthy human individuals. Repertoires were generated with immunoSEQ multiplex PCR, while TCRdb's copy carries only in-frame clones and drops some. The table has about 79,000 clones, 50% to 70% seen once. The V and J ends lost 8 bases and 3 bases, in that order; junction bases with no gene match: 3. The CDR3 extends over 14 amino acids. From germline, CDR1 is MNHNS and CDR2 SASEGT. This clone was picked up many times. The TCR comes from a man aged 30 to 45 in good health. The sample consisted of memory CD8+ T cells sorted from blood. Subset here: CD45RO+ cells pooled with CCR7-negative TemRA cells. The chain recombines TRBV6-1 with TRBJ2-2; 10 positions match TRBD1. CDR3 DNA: TGTGCCAGCGACAGGGGGCCCGACACCGGGGAGCTGTTTTTT. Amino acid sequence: CASDRGPDTGELFF.